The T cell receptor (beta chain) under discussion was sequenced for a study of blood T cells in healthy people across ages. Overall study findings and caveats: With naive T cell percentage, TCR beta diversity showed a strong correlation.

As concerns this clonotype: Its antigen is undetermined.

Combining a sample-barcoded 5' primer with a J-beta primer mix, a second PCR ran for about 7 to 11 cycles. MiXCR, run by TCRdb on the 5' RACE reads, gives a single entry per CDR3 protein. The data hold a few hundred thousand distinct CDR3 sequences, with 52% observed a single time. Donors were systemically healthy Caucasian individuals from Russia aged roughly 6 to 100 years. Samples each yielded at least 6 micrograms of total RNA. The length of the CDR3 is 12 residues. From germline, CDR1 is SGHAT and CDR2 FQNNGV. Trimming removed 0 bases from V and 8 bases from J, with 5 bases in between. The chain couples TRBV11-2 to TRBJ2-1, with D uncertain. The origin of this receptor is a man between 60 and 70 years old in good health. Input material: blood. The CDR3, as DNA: TGTGCCAGCAGCTTAGATCTTTATGAGCAGTTCTTC. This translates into CASSLDLYEQFF.